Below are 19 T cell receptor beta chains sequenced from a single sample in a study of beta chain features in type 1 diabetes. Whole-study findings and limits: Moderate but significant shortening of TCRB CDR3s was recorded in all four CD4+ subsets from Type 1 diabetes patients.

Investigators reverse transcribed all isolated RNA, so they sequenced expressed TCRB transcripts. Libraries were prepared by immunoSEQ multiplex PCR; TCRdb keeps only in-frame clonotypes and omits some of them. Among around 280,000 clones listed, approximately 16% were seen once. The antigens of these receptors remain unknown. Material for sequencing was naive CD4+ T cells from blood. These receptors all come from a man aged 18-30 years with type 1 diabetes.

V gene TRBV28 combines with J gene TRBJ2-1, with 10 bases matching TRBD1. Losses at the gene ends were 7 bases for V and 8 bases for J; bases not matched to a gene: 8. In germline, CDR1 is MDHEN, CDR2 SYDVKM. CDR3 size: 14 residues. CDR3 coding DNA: TGTGCCAGCAATAGGGACAGGGGCCGGTATGAGCAGTTCTTC. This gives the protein CASNRDRGRYEQFF. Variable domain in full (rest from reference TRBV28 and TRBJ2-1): DVKVTQSSRYLVKRTGEKVFLECVQDMDHENMFWYRQDPGLGLRLIYFSYDVKMKEKGDIPEGYSVSREKKERFSLILESASTNQTSMYLCASNRDRGRYEQFFGPGTRLTVL.

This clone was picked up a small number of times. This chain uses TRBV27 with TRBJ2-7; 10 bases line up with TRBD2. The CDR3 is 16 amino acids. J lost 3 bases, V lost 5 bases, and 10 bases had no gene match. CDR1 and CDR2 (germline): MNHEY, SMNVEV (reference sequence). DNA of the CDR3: TGTGCCAGCAGTCCCCGACTAAGCGGGAGGGTCTACGAGCAGTACTTC. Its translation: CASSPRLSGRVYEQYF.

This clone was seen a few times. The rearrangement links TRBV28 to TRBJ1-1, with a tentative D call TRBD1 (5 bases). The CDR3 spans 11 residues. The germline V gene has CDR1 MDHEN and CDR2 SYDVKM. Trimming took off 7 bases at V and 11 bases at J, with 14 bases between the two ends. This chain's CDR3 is CASIDVSGAFF. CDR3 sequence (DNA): TGTGCCAGCATCGACGTCTCAGGGGCTTTCTTT.

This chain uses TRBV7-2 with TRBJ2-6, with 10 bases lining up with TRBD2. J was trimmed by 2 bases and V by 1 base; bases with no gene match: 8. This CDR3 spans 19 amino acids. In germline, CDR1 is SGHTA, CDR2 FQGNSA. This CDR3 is CASSLVALAGVTGANVLTF. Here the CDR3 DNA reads TGTGCCAGCAGCTTAGTAGCTCTAGCGGGAGTAACTGGGGCCAACGTCCTGACTTTC.

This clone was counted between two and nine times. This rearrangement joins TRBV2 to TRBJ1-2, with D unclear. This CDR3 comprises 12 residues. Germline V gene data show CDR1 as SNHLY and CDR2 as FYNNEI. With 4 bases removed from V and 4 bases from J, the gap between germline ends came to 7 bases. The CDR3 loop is CASSGNSYGYTF. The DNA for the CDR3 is TGTGCCAGCAGTGGGAACAGCTATGGCTACACCTTC.

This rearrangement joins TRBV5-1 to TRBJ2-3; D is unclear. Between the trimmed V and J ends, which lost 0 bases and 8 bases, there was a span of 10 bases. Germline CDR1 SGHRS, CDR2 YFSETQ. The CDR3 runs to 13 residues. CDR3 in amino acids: CASSLVGAGTQYF. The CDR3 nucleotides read TGCGCCAGCAGCTTGGTGGGCGCTGGTACGCAGTATTTT. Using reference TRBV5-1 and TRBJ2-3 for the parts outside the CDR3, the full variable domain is KAGVTQTPRYLIKTRGQQVTLSCSPISGHRSVSWYQQTPGQGLQFLFEYFSETQRNKGNFPGRFSGRQFSNSRSEMNVSTLELGDSALYLCASSLVGAGTQYFGPGTRLTVL.

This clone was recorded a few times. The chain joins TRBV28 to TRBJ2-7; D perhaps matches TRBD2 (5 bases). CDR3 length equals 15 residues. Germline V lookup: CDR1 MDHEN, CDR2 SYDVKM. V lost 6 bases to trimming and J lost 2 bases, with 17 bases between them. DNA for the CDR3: TGTGCCAGCAGGACCCTGGGTGGGCGGGCCTACGAGCAGTACTTC. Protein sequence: CASRTLGGRAYEQYF.

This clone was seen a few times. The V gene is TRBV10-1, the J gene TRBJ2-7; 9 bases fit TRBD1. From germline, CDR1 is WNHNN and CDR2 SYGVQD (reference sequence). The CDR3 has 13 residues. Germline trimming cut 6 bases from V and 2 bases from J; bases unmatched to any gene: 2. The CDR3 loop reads CASSWTGAYEQYF. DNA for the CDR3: TGCGCCAGCAGCTGGACAGGGGCCTACGAGCAGTACTTC.

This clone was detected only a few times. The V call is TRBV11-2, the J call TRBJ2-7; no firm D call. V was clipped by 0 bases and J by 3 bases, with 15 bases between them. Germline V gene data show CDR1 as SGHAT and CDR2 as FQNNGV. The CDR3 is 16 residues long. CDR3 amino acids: CASSLDRRLKIYEQYF. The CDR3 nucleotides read TGTGCCAGCAGCTTAGACAGGCGCCTTAAGATCTACGAGCAGTACTTC.

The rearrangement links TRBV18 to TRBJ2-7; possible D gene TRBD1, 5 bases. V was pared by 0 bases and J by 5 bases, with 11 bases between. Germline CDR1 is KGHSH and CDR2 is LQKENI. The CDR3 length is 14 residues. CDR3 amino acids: CASSPPTRADEQYF. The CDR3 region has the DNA TGTGCCAGCTCACCACCTACCAGGGCCGACGAGCAGTACTTC.

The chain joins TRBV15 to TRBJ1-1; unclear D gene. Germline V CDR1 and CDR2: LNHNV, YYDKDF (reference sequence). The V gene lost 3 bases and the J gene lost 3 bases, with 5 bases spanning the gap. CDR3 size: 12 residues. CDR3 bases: TGTGCCACCAGCAGCCTAGACACTGAAGCTTTCTTT. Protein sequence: CATSSLDTEAFF.

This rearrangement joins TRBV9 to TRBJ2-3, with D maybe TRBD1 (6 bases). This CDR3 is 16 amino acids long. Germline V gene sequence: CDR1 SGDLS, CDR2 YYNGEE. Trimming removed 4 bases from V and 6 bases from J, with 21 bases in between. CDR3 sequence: CASSPMGAVQKDTQYF. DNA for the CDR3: TGTGCCAGCAGCCCGATGGGGGCAGTTCAGAAGGATACGCAGTATTTT.

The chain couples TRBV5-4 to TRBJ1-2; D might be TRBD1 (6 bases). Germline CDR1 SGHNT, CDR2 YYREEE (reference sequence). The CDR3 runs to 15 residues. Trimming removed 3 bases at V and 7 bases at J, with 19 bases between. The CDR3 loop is CASSSRGGGAFGYTF. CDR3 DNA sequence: TGTGCCAGCAGCTCACGGGGTGGGGGGGCGTTTGGCTACACCTTC.

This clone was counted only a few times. The CDR3 sequence is CASRNPGGVNTGELFF. The CDR3 DNA reads as TGTGCCAGCAGAAACCCAGGGGGCGTCAACACCGGGGAGCTGTTTTTT. The chain combines TRBV28 with TRBJ2-2; 8 bases map to TRBD1. This CDR3 spans 16 amino acids. In germline, CDR1 is MDHEN, CDR2 SYDVKM. The junction had 8 bases not matched to a gene; V was cut back by 6 bases and J by 2 bases.

The CDR3 loop is CASSVEGSGELFF. CDR3 coding DNA: TGTGCCAGCAGTGTTGAGGGTAGCGGGGAGCTGTTTTTT. The V gene is TRBV2, the J gene TRBJ2-2; possibly TRBD2 for D (5 bases). The V and J ends lost 4 bases and 7 bases respectively, with 10 bases between them. The CDR3 is made up of 13 amino acids. The germline V gene encodes CDR1 SNHLY and CDR2 FYNNEI.

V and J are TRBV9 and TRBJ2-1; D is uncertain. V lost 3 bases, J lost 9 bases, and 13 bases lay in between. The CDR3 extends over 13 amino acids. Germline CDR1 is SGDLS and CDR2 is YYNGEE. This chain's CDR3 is CASSELGEGEQFF. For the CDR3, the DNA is TGTGCCAGCAGCGAATTGGGCGAAGGTGAGCAGTTCTTC. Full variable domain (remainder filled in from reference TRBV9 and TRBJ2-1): DSGVTQTPKHLITATGQRVTLRCSPRSGDLSVYWYQQSLDQGLQFLIQYYNGEERAKGNILERFSAQQFPDLHSELNLSSLELGDSALYFCASSELGEGEQFFGPGTRLTVL.

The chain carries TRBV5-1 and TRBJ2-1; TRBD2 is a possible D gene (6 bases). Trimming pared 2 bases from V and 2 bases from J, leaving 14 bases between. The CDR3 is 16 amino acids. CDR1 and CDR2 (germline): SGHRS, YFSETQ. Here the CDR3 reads CASSFSVRTTYNEQFF. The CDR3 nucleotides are TGCGCCAGCAGCTTTTCAGTGAGGACTACCTACAATGAGCAGTTCTTC.

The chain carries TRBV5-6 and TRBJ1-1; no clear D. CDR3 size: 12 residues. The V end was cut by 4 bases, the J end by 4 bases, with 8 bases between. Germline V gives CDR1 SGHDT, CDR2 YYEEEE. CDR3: CASSLGSTEAFF. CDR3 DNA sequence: TGTGCCAGCAGCCTGGGTAGCACTGAAGCTTTCTTT.

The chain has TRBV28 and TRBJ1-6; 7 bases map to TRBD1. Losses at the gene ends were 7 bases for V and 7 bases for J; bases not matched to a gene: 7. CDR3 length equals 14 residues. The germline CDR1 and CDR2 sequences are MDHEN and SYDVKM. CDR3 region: CASKPGTENSPLHF. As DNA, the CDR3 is TGTGCCAGCAAGCCCGGGACAGAAAATTCACCCCTCCACTTT.